These 13 T cell receptor beta chains were sequenced from one sample in a study of cytomegalovirus exposure and HLA in healthy donors. It was with 60 Vbeta and 13 Jbeta primers that the PCR ran. Data came from immunoSEQ multiplex PCR; TCRdb stores just in-frame clones and leaves some out. The sample records about 180,000 clones, around 74% being singletons. Sample: PBMCs. These receptors came from a male donor in good health and CMV-seronegative.

This clone was observed a handful of times. The chain carries TRBV6-5 and TRBJ2-5, with D hard to call. V lost 0 bases and J 0 bases, leaving 11 bases between the germline ends. The CDR3 has 16 residues. Germline V lookup: CDR1 MNHEY, CDR2 SVGAGI. The CDR3: CASSYSSSMYQETQYF. The CDR3 nucleotides read TGTGCCAGCAGTTACTCTTCCAGTATGTACCAAGAGACCCAGTACTTC.

V usage is TRBV7-9 and J usage is TRBJ2-3; D is perhaps TRBD1 (5 bases). Germline CDR1 SEHNR, CDR2 FQNEAQ (reference sequence). The CDR3 covers 11 residues. The V end was cut by 8 bases, the J end by 11 bases, with 14 bases between. CDR3 loop: CASLEIDRQYF. As DNA, the CDR3 is TGTGCCAGCCTCGAAATTGACAGGCAGTATTTT.

The gene calls are TRBV5-1 and TRBJ1-1; weak D call: TRBD1 (6 bases). V lost 0 bases and J lost 4, with 10 bases in between. From germline, CDR1 is SGHRS and CDR2 YFSETQ. The CDR3 length is 14 residues. CDR3 residues: CASSLAGGATEAFF. Here the CDR3 DNA reads TGCGCCAGCAGCTTGGCCGGGGGGGCCACTGAAGCTTTCTTT.

This clone came up a few times. The chain uses TRBV12-5 and TRBJ1-1, with unresolved D. This CDR3 is built from 14 residues. The germline V gene has CDR1 LGHNT and CDR2 FRNRAP. V was pared by 7 bases and J by 1 base, with 13 bases between. This CDR3 reads CASARAEGNTEAFF. CDR3 nucleotides: TGTGCTAGTGCCCGGGCGGAGGGGAACACTGAAGCTTTCTTT.

The chain is built from TRBV19 and TRBJ1-5, with D perhaps matching TRBD1 (6 bases). The germline V and J ends were trimmed by 6 bases and 0 bases, with 12 bases remaining between them. The CDR3 length is 15 residues. The germline V gene has CDR1 LNHDA and CDR2 SQIVND (reference sequence). CDR3 loop: CASSVWTDSNQPQHF. The CDR3 nucleotides read TGTGCCAGTAGCGTATGGACAGATAGCAATCAGCCCCAGCATTTT.

This clone was counted a few times. This sequence joins TRBV2 and TRBJ2-5; D call uncertain. CDR1 SNHLY and CDR2 FYNNEI come from the germline V gene. The CDR3 extends over 13 amino acids. The V and J ends lost 7 bases and 3 bases respectively, with 12 bases between them. CDR3 loop: CASTSPGKETQYF. DNA for the CDR3: TGTGCCAGCACTTCACCAGGAAAAGAGACCCAGTACTTC.

The sample holds one count of this clone. The J gene is TRBJ1-2, the V gene TRBV30, with 7 nucleotides matching TRBD1. CDR1 is GTSNPN and CDR2 is SVGIG in the germline V gene (reference sequence). This CDR3 comprises 14 residues. The J segment lost 2 bases and the V segment lost 1 base, leaving 4 bases of the junction unmatched. The CDR3 is CAWSGTQGNYGYTF. CDR3 nucleotides: TGTGCCTGGAGTGGAACACAGGGGAACTATGGCTACACCTTC.

The chain joins TRBV27 to TRBJ2-1; TRBD2 aligns across 10 bases. Germline V gene sequence: CDR1 MNHEY, CDR2 SMNVEV (reference sequence). The CDR3 totals 15 residues. The V gene end was trimmed by 7 bases and the J gene end by 3 bases; junction bases not matched to a gene: 6. CDR3 nucleotide sequence: TGTGCCAGCACACATAGCGGGGGGCTCTACAATGAGCAGTTCTTC. It is translated as CASTHSGGLYNEQFF.

V usage is TRBV7-2 and J usage is TRBJ1-5, with 9 bases lining up with TRBD1. V was clipped by 5 bases and J by 11 bases; unmatched bases: 19. Germline V gives CDR1 SGHTA, CDR2 FQGNSA. The CDR3 extends over 17 amino acids. In DNA, the CDR3 is TGTGCCAGCAGCGTACCGCTAAGGACAGGGGACATTAGGGCCCAGCATTTT. It specifies CASSVPLRTGDIRAQHF.

V and J are TRBV28 and TRBJ1-2; 8 bases align to TRBD1. Trimming removed 7 bases from V and 7 bases from J; junction bases left unmatched: 11. This CDR3 region has 14 residues. The germline gives CDR1 MDHEN, CDR2 SYDVKM. The DNA for the CDR3 is TGTGCCAGCACCCCACCGGACAGGGAAGGTGGCTACACCTTC. Protein sequence: CASTPPDREGGYTF.

V gene TRBV6-7 combines with J gene TRBJ2-7, with D possibly matching TRBD1 (6 bases). TRBV6-7 falls under the ORF class, with uncertain function. The CDR3 is 17 residues long. V shed 5 bases and J shed 6 bases, with 26 bases lying between them. CDR3 coding DNA: TGTGCCAGCAGTCACCCAGATCGTGGGGGCAAGGGCGGCGAGCAGTACTTC. This codes for CASSHPDRGGKGGEQYF.

The genes are TRBV19 and TRBJ1-5; 7 positions agree with TRBD1. Germline-derived CDR1 and CDR2 are LNHDA and SQIVND (reference sequence). The CDR3 loop spans 16 amino acids. Losses at the gene ends were 1 base for V and 1 base for J; bases not matched to a gene: 4. The chain's CDR3 is CASSIVRGLSNQPQHF. In DNA form, the CDR3 reads TGTGCCAGTAGTATAGTAAGGGGGCTGAGCAATCAGCCCCAGCATTTT.

The genes are TRBV6-5 and TRBJ1-2, with no clear D. The germline V and J ends were trimmed by 0 bases and 4 bases, with 12 bases remaining between them. Germline lookup yields CDR1 MNHEY and CDR2 SVGAGI. This CDR3 region has 15 residues. In nucleotides, the CDR3 is TGTGCCAGCAGTTACTCCCCAGGTTTCTCCTATGGCTACACCTTC. This sequence encodes CASSYSPGFSYGYTF.